These T cell receptor beta chains were read from a single sample in a study of shared T cell receptors in the human thymus. The table came from immunoSEQ multiplex PCR; TCRdb's copy has only in-frame clones and leaves some out. The data hold 540,000 or so clones, with about 84% observed a single time. A further study also used this sample, focusing on human thymus T cells.

Sequencing was carried out using thymocytes. These receptors came from a boy under two years old with a congenital heart defect. CDR3s include the opening cysteine and the closing phenylalanine or tryptophan. Fields, in order: clone size, CDR3 length, D gene, V gene, J gene, CDR3 DNA, CDR3 protein. The D gene is left open where the match is weak. Only part of the rows carry a size: once, few, many, or a class if the clone is expanded.

clone size: .; CDR3 length: 17; D gene: TRBD1; V gene: TRBV27; J gene: TRBJ2-7; CDR3 DNA: TGTGCCAGCAGTTTCTCAACATGGACAGGGGGGAACTACGAGCAGTACTTC; CDR3 protein: CASSFSTWTGGNYEQYF
clone size: .; CDR3 length: 14; D gene: .; V gene: TRBV14; J gene: TRBJ1-5; CDR3 DNA: TGTGCCAGCAGCCAAGCAGGGATCAATCAGCCCCAGCATTTT; CDR3 protein: CASSQAGINQPQHF
clone size: .; CDR3 length: 14; D gene: .; V gene: TRBV7-2; J gene: TRBJ2-5; CDR3 DNA: TGTGCCAGCAGCTTTCCGGGAAAATTGGAGACCCAGTACTTC; CDR3 protein: CASSFPGKLETQYF
clone size: .; CDR3 length: 14; D gene: .; V gene: TRBV11-2; J gene: TRBJ2-7; CDR3 DNA: TGTGCCAGCAGCCCGATTATCACCGCGTACGAGCAGTACTTC; CDR3 protein: CASSPIITAYEQYF
clone size: .; CDR3 length: 19; D gene: .; V gene: TRBV29-1; J gene: TRBJ2-5; CDR3 DNA: TGCAGCGCCCTCCCCAATTACAGGGGACTAAGCGGGAGCTGGGAGACCCAGTACTTC; CDR3 protein: CSALPNYRGLSGSWETQYF
clone size: .; CDR3 length: 14; D gene: TRBD1; V gene: TRBV19; J gene: TRBJ1-1; CDR3 DNA: TGTGCCAGTAGTAAAGCCGGGACAGCTTCTGAAGCTTTCTTT; CDR3 protein: CASSKAGTASEAFF
clone size: .; CDR3 length: 16; D gene: TRBD1; V gene: TRBV19; J gene: TRBJ1-5; CDR3 DNA: TGTGCCAGTAGTATAAGGGACAGGGACAGCAATCAGCCCCAGCATTTT; CDR3 protein: CASSIRDRDSNQPQHF
clone size: .; CDR3 length: 18; D gene: .; V gene: TRBV28; J gene: TRBJ1-4; CDR3 DNA: TGTGCCAGCAGTTTAAGAATACTTTCGGGGAATGCTAATGAAAAACTGTTTTTT; CDR3 protein: CASSLRILSGNANEKLFF
clone size: .; CDR3 length: 20; D gene: TRBD2; V gene: TRBV4-1; J gene: TRBJ2-1; CDR3 DNA: TGCGCCAGCAGCCAAGCGGTGGTAGCGGGAGGTAGTATCGGGATTAATGAGCAGTTCTTC; CDR3 protein: CASSQAVVAGGSIGINEQFF
clone size: .; CDR3 length: 13; D gene: TRBD2; V gene: TRBV10-2; J gene: TRBJ2-1; CDR3 DNA: TGCGCCAGCATAGCGGGCCCCTACAATGAGCAGTTCTTC; CDR3 protein: CASIAGPYNEQFF
clone size: .; CDR3 length: 13; D gene: .; V gene: TRBV30; J gene: TRBJ1-4; CDR3 DNA: TGTGCCTGGACACGCAGGGCCGATGAAAAACTGTTTTTT; CDR3 protein: CAWTRRADEKLFF
clone size: .; CDR3 length: 15; D gene: .; V gene: TRBV6-1; J gene: TRBJ1-4; CDR3 DNA: TGTGCCAGCAGACATGGACATATGCTTAATGAAAAACTGTTTTTT; CDR3 protein: CASRHGHMLNEKLFF
clone size: .; CDR3 length: 13; D gene: .; V gene: TRBV4-1; J gene: TRBJ1-2; CDR3 DNA: TGCGCCAGCAGCCAAGACGGACATTTTGGCTACACCTTC; CDR3 protein: CASSQDGHFGYTF
clone size: few; CDR3 length: 15; D gene: TRBD2; V gene: TRBV5-4; J gene: TRBJ2-2; CDR3 DNA: TGTGCCAGCAGCCGATCTAGCGGGAGGAAGGGGGAGCTGTTTTTT; CDR3 protein: CASSRSSGRKGELFF
clone size: few; CDR3 length: 16; D gene: TRBD1; V gene: TRBV27; J gene: TRBJ1-1; CDR3 DNA: TGTGCCAGCAGTCCCGGACAGGGGGAGACTTACACTGAAGCTTTCTTT; CDR3 protein: CASSPGQGETYTEAFF
clone size: once; CDR3 length: 16; D gene: TRBD2; V gene: TRBV7-9; J gene: TRBJ2-3; CDR3 DNA: TGTGCCAGCAGCCCGCGACGGGGCGGGAGCCCAGATACGCAGTATTTT; CDR3 protein: CASSPRRGGSPDTQYF
clone size: once; CDR3 length: 18; D gene: TRBD2; V gene: TRBV14; J gene: TRBJ2-1; CDR3 DNA: TGTGCCAGCAGCCCCCGGACTAGCGGGAGGGCCTGCTACAATGAGCAGTTCTTC; CDR3 protein: CASSPRTSGRACYNEQFF
clone size: .; CDR3 length: 13; D gene: .; V gene: TRBV28; J gene: TRBJ2-7; CDR3 DNA: TGTGCCAGCAGTCTGGACAGCCTCTACGAGCAGTACTTC; CDR3 protein: CASSLDSLYEQYF
clone size: .; CDR3 length: 14; D gene: .; V gene: TRBV5-1; J gene: TRBJ2-3; CDR3 DNA: TGCGCCAGCAGCATTGCGGCCCCGTCAGATACGCAGTATTTT; CDR3 protein: CASSIAAPSDTQYF
clone size: few; CDR3 length: 14; D gene: .; V gene: TRBV6-1; J gene: TRBJ2-7; CDR3 DNA: TGTGCCAGCAGTGAAGACGGGACAACTTACGAGCAGTACTTC; CDR3 protein: CASSEDGTTYEQYF
clone size: .; CDR3 length: 17; D gene: TRBD2; V gene: TRBV15; J gene: TRBJ2-3; CDR3 DNA: TGTGCCACCAGCTCAACCTCGGCGGGAGTGAGCACAGATACGCAGTATTTT; CDR3 protein: CATSSTSAGVSTDTQYF
clone size: .; CDR3 length: 17; D gene: .; V gene: TRBV4-3; J gene: TRBJ2-7; CDR3 DNA: TGCGCCAGCAGCCAAGACTGGTCGCGGGACGACTCCTACGAGCAGTACTTC; CDR3 protein: CASSQDWSRDDSYEQYF
clone size: few; CDR3 length: 14; D gene: TRBD2; V gene: TRBV10-3; J gene: TRBJ2-7; CDR3 DNA: TGTGCCATCGAAGCGGGAGCGGGTTCCTACGAGCAGTACTTC; CDR3 protein: CAIEAGAGSYEQYF
clone size: .; CDR3 length: 17; D gene: TRBD1; V gene: TRBV7-9; J gene: TRBJ2-2; CDR3 DNA: TGTGCCAGCAGCCCCTCTGAGGGACAGGGGGACACCGGGGAGCTGTTTTTT; CDR3 protein: CASSPSEGQGDTGELFF
clone size: .; CDR3 length: 15; D gene: TRBD1; V gene: TRBV14; J gene: TRBJ1-2; CDR3 DNA: TGTGCCAGCAGCCATAGACACAGGGGTCCCTATGGCTACACCTTC; CDR3 protein: CASSHRHRGPYGYTF
clone size: .; CDR3 length: 15; D gene: .; V gene: TRBV10-1; J gene: TRBJ2-1; CDR3 DNA: TGCGCCAGCAGTGAGTCGCCTAGCAGCTACAATGAGCAGTTCTTC; CDR3 protein: CASSESPSSYNEQFF
clone size: .; CDR3 length: 14; D gene: TRBD2; V gene: TRBV4-3; J gene: TRBJ2-7; CDR3 DNA: TGCGCCAGCAGCCAAGATCGGGGAGGGTCCGAGCAGTACTTC; CDR3 protein: CASSQDRGGSEQYF
clone size: few; CDR3 length: 18; D gene: TRBD1; V gene: TRBV7-8; J gene: TRBJ2-1; CDR3 DNA: TGTGCCAGCAGCTTAGTCCCTACAGGGGATGGCTCCTACAATGAGCAGTTCTTC; CDR3 protein: CASSLVPTGDGSYNEQFF
clone size: once; CDR3 length: 14; D gene: .; V gene: TRBV6-1; J gene: TRBJ1-4; CDR3 DNA: TGTGCCAGCAGCCCCCGGGTCTTTAATGAAAAACTGTTTTTT; CDR3 protein: CASSPRVFNEKLFF
clone size: .; CDR3 length: 15; D gene: .; V gene: TRBV27; J gene: TRBJ2-7; CDR3 DNA: TGTGCCAGCAGTTTATCAGGACACCGGCACGACGAGCAGTACTTC; CDR3 protein: CASSLSGHRHDEQYF
clone size: .; CDR3 length: 16; D gene: TRBD1; V gene: TRBV4-3; J gene: TRBJ2-7; CDR3 DNA: TGCGCCAGCAGCCCTGAGGGGACAGGGCGGTTCTGCGAGCAGTACTTC; CDR3 protein: CASSPEGTGRFCEQYF
clone size: .; CDR3 length: 11; D gene: .; V gene: TRBV5-5; J gene: TRBJ1-2; CDR3 DNA: TGTGCCAGCAGCTTGGAGGGGGGCTACACCTTC; CDR3 protein: CASSLEGGYTF
clone size: .; CDR3 length: 15; D gene: TRBD1; V gene: TRBV27; J gene: TRBJ1-4; CDR3 DNA: TGTGCCAGCAGTCCTCGGACAGGGAGGGATGAAAAACTGTTTTTT; CDR3 protein: CASSPRTGRDEKLFF
clone size: .; CDR3 length: 14; D gene: .; V gene: TRBV4-3; J gene: TRBJ2-1; CDR3 DNA: TGCGCCAGCAGCCAAGGGACAGAGAACAATGAGCAGTTCTTC; CDR3 protein: CASSQGTENNEQFF
clone size: .; CDR3 length: 18; D gene: .; V gene: TRBV7-3; J gene: TRBJ1-1; CDR3 DNA: TGTGCCAGCAGCTTAAGGTACACCCTAGAAACCGTGAACACTGAAGCTTTCTTT; CDR3 protein: CASSLRYTLETVNTEAFF
clone size: .; CDR3 length: 16; D gene: TRBD1; V gene: TRBV4-3; J gene: TRBJ1-2; CDR3 DNA: TGCGCCAGCAGCCAAGTGCGGCAGGGGGCCAACTATGGCTACACCTTC; CDR3 protein: CASSQVRQGANYGYTF
clone size: .; CDR3 length: 15; D gene: .; V gene: TRBV6-5; J gene: TRBJ2-3; CDR3 DNA: TGTGCCAGCAGTTACTCGGCCACCTGGACAGATACGCAGTATTTT; CDR3 protein: CASSYSATWTDTQYF
clone size: .; CDR3 length: 17; D gene: TRBD2; V gene: TRBV4-3; J gene: TRBJ2-1; CDR3 DNA: TGCGCCAGCAGCCAAGAACCCCCTAGCGGGAGGAGCCATGAGCAGTTCTTC; CDR3 protein: CASSQEPPSGRSHEQFF
clone size: .; CDR3 length: 14; D gene: TRBD1; V gene: TRBV11-2; J gene: TRBJ1-1; CDR3 DNA: TGTGCCAGCAGTTTAACAGGGGGGGCCACTGAAGCTTTCTTT; CDR3 protein: CASSLTGGATEAFF
clone size: .; CDR3 length: 15; D gene: TRBD2; V gene: TRBV5-4; J gene: TRBJ2-7; CDR3 DNA: TGTGCCAGCAGCTTCGGACTAGCGGGTTCCTACGAGCAGTACTTC; CDR3 protein: CASSFGLAGSYEQYF
clone size: .; CDR3 length: 15; D gene: .; V gene: TRBV30; J gene: TRBJ2-7; CDR3 DNA: TGTGCCTGGAGTGTAGTGGGGGGTAAAACCTACGAGCAGTACTTC; CDR3 protein: CAWSVVGGKTYEQYF
clone size: .; CDR3 length: 14; D gene: TRBD2; V gene: TRBV16; J gene: TRBJ2-5; CDR3 DNA: TGTGCCAGCAGCCAATTGTGGGGGGGAGAGACCCAGTACTTC; CDR3 protein: CASSQLWGGETQYF
clone size: .; CDR3 length: 17; D gene: TRBD2; V gene: TRBV27; J gene: TRBJ2-1; CDR3 DNA: TGTGCCAGCAGTCCCTCCGGGCGGGAGGGGCCCTACAATGAGCAGTTCTTC; CDR3 protein: CASSPSGREGPYNEQFF
clone size: .; CDR3 length: 12; D gene: .; V gene: TRBV30; J gene: TRBJ2-4; CDR3 DNA: TGTGCCTGGAGTGCCTGTCCCAACATTCAGTACTTC; CDR3 protein: CAWSACPNIQYF